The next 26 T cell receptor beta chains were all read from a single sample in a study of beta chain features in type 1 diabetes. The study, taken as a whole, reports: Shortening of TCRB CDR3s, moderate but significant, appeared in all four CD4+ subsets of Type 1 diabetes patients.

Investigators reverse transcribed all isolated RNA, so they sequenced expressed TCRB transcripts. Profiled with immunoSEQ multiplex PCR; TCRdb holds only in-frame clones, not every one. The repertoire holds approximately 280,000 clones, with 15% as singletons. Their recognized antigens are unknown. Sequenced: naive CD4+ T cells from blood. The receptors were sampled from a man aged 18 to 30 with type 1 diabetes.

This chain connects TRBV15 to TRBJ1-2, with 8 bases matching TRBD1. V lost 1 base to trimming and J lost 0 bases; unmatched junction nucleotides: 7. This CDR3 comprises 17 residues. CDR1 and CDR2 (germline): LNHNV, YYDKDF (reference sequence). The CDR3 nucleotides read TGTGCCACCAGCAGAGGGGGGACAGGTTATGCTAACTATGGCTACACCTTC. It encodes CATSRGGTGYANYGYTF.

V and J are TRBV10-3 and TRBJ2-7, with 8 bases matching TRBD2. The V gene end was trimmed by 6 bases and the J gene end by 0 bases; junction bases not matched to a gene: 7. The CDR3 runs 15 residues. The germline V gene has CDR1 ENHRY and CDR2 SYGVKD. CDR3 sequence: CAISRSGGTSYEQYF. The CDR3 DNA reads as TGTGCCATCAGCCGAAGCGGGGGAACCTCCTACGAGCAGTACTTC.

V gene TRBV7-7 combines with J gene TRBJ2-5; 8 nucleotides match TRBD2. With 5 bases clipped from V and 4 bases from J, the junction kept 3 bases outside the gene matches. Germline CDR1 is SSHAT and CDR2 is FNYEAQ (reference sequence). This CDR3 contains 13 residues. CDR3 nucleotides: TGTGCCAGCAGCGCCGGGAGGGGAGAGACCCAGTACTTC. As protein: CASSAGRGETQYF.

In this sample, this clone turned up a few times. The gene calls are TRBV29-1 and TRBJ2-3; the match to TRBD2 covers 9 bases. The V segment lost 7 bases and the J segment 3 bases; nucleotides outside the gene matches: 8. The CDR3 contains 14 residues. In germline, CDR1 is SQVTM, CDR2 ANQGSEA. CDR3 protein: CSGVSGSRTDTQYF. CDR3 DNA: TGCAGCGGCGTTAGCGGGAGTCGGACAGATACGCAGTATTTT.

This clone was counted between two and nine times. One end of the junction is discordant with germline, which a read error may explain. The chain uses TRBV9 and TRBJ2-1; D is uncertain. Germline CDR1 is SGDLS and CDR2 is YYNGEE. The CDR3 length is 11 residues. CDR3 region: CASSYYDEQFF. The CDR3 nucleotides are TGTGCCAGCAGCTACTACGATGAGCAGTTCTTC.

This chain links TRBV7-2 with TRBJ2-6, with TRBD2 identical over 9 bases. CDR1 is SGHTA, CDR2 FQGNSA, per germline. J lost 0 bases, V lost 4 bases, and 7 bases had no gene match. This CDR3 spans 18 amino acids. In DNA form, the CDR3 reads TGTGCCAGCAGCTCCCGGGTAGCGGGGGTCTCTGGGGCCAACGTCCTGACTTTC. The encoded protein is CASSSRVAGVSGANVLTF.

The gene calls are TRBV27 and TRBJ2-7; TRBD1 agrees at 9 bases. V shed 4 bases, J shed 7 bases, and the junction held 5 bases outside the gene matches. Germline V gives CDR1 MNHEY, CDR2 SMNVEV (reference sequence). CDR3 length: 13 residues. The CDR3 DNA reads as TGTGCCAGCAGTTCAACAGGGGGCAGGGAGCAGTACTTC. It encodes CASSSTGGREQYF.

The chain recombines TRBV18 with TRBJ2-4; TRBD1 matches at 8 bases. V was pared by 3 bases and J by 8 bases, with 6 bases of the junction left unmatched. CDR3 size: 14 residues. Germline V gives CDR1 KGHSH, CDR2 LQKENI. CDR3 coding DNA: TGTGCCAGCTCACCTACCGGACAGGGCCACATTCAGTACTTC. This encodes CASSPTGQGHIQYF. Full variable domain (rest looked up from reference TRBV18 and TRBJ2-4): NAGVMQNPRHLVRRRGQEARLRCSPMKGHSHVYWYRQLPEEGLKFMVYLQKENIIDESGMPKERFSAEFPKEGPSILRIQQVVRGDSAAYFCASSPTGQGHIQYFGAGTRLSVL.

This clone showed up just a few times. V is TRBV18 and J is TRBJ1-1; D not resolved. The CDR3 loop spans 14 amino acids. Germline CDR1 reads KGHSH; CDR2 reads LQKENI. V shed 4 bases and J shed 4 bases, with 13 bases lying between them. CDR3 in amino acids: CASSQQSAGTEAFF. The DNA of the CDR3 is TGTGCCAGCTCACAACAGTCGGCGGGCACTGAAGCTTTCTTT.

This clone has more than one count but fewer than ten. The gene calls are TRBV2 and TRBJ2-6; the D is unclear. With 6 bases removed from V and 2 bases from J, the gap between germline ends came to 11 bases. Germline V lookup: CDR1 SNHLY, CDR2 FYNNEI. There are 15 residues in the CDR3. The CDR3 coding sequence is TGTGCCAGCAGGACCTCTCGGGCTGGGGCCAACGTCCTGACTTTC. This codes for CASRTSRAGANVLTF.

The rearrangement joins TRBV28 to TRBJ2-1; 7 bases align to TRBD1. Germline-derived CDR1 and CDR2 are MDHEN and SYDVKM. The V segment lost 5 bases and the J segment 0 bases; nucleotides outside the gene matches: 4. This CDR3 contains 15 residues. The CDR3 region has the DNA TGTGCCAGCAGTCGGACAGGCAGCTCCTACAATGAGCAGTTCTTC. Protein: CASSRTGSSYNEQFF.

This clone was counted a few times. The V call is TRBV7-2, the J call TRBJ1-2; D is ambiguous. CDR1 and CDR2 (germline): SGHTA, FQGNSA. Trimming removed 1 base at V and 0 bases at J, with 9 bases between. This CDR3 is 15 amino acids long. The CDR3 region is CASSLEIGANYGYTF. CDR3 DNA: TGTGCCAGCAGCTTAGAAATCGGGGCTAACTATGGCTACACCTTC.

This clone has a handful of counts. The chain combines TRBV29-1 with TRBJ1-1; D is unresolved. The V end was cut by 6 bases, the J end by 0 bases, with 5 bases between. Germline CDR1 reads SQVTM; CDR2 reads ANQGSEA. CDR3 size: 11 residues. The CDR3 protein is CSVWLNTEAFF. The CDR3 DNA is TGCAGCGTCTGGCTGAACACTGAAGCTTTCTTT.

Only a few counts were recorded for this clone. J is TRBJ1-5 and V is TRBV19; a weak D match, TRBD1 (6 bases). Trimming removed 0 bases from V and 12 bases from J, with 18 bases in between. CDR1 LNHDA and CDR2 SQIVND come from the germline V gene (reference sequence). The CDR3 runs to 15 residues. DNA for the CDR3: TGTGCCAGTAGTATAGAGTACAGGGTTGGCTGGTACCAGCATTTT. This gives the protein CASSIEYRVGWYQHF. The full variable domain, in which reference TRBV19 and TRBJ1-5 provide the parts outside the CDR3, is DGGITQSPKYLFRKEGQNVTLSCEQNLNHDAMYWYRQDPGQGLRLIYYSQIVNDFQKGDIAEGYSVSREKKESFPLTVTSAQKNPTAFYLCASSIEYRVGWYQHFGDGTRLSIL.

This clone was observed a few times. CDR3 amino acids: CASSAGQGPYNEQFF. CDR3 nucleotides: TGTGCCAGCAGTGCCGGACAGGGCCCATACAATGAGCAGTTCTTC. This chain links TRBV9 with TRBJ2-1, with 8 bases that match TRBD1. This CDR3 comprises 15 residues. Germline V lookup: CDR1 SGDLS, CDR2 YYNGEE. Germline trimming cut 5 bases from V and 4 bases from J; bases unmatched to any gene: 8.

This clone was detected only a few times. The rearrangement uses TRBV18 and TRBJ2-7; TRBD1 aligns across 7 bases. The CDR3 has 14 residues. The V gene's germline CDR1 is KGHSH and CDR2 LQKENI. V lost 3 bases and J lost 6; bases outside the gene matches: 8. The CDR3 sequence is CASSPQQGPSEQYF. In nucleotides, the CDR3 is TGTGCCAGCTCACCTCAACAGGGGCCTAGCGAGCAGTACTTC.

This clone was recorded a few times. This chain's CDR3 is CASTPGDKNTEAFF. The CDR3 region has the DNA TGTGCCAGCACACCAGGGGATAAGAACACTGAAGCTTTCTTT. The chain joins TRBV28 to TRBJ1-1; maybe TRBD1 (6 bases). Germline CDR1 and CDR2: MDHEN and SYDVKM. This CDR3 contains 14 residues. Trimming left V 7 bases short and J 1 base short, with 13 bases between.

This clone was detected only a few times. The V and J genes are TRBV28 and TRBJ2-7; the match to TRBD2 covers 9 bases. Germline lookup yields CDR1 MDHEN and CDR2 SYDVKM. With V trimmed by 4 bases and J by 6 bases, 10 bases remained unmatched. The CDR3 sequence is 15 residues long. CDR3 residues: CASSWGGRVSIEQYF. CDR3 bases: TGTGCCAGCAGTTGGGGCGGGAGGGTATCGATCGAGCAGTACTTC.

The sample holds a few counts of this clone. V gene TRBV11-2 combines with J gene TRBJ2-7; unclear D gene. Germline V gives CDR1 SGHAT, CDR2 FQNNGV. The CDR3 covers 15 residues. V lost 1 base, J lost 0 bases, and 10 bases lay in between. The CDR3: CASSLVRSPSYEQYF. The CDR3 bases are TGTGCCAGCAGCTTAGTACGGTCTCCCTCCTACGAGCAGTACTTC.

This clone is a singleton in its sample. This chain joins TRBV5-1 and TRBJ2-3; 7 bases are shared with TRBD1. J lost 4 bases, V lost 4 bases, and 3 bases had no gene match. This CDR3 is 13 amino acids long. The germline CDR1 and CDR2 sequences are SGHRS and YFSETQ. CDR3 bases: TGCGCCAGCAGCCTTGGGACAGCAGATACGCAGTATTTT. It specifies CASSLGTADTQYF.

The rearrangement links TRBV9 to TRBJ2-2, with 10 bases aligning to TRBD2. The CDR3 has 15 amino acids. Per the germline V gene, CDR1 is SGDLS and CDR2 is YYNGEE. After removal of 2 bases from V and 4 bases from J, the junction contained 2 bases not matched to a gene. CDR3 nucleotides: TGTGCCAGCAGCGTCAGCGGGGGGGTCACCGGGGAGCTGTTTTTT. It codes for CASSVSGGVTGELFF.

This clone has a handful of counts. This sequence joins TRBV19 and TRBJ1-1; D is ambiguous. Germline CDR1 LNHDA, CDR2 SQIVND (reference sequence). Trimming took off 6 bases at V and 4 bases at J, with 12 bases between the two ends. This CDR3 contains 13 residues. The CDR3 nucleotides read TGTGCCAGTAGACACACCAGCGGCACTGAAGCTTTCTTT. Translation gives CASRHTSGTEAFF.

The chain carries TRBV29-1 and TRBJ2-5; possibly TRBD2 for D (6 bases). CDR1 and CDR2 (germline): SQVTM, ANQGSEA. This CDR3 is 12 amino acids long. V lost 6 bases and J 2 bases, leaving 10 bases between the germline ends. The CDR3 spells CSVRRAQETQYF. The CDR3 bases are TGCAGCGTGAGGAGGGCGCAAGAGACCCAGTACTTC.

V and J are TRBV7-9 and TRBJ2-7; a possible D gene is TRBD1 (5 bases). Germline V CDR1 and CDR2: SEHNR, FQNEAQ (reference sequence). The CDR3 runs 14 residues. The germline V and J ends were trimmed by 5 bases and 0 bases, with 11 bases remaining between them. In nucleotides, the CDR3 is TGTGCCAGCAGCATACAGGAGAGCTCCTACGAGCAGTACTTC. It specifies CASSIQESSYEQYF. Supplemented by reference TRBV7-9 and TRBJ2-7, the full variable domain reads DTGVSQNPRHKITKRGQNVTFRCDPISEHNRLYWYRQTLGQGPEFLTYFQNEAQLEKSRLLSDRFSAERPKGSFSTLEIQRTEQGDSAMYLCASSIQESSYEQYFGPGTRLTVT.

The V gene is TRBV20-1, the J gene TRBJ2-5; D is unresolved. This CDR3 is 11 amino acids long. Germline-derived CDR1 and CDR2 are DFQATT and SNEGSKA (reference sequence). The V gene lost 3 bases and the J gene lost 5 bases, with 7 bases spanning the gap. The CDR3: CSARAPETQYF. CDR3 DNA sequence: TGCAGTGCTAGGGCCCCTGAGACCCAGTACTTC.

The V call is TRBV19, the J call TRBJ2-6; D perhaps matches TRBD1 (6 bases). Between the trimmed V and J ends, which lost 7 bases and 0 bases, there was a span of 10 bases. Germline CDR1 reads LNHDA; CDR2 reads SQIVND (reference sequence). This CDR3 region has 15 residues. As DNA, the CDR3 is TGTGCCAGTACGACAGGAAACTCTGGGGCCAACGTCCTGACTTTC. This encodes CASTTGNSGANVLTF.